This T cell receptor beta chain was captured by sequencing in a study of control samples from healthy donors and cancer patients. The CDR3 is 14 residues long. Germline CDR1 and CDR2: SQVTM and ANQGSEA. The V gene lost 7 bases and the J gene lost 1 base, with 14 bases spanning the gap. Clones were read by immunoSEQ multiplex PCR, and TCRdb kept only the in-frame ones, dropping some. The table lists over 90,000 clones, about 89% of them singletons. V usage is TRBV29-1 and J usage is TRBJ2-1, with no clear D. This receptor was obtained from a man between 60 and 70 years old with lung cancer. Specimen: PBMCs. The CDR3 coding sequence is TGCAGCGCACCCTCCTTTAAATCCTACAATGAGCAGTTCTTC. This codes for CSAPSFKSYNEQFF.